The clone carrying this TCR beta chain was counted between two and nine times. These data belong to a study of blood T cell repertoires in COVID-19. Germline trimming cut 5 bases from V and 3 bases from J; bases unmatched to any gene: 7. This CDR3 region has 15 residues. Per germline, CDR1 SGHVS and CDR2 FQNEAQ. The assay was immunoSEQ multiplex PCR, and TCRdb's table has in-frame clones only and misses some. The table has roughly 260,000 clones, around 87% seen once; the top ten hold about 2.1%. The chain employs TRBV7-8 and TRBJ1-5, with 7 bases lining up with TRBD1. The sample taken for sequencing was peripheral blood. The clonotype was recovered from a woman aged 50 to 60 with acute or convalescent COVID-19. The CDR3 is CASSQETGANQPQHF. CDR3 sequence (DNA): TGTGCCAGCAGCCAAGAAACAGGGGCCAATCAGCCCCAGCATTTT.